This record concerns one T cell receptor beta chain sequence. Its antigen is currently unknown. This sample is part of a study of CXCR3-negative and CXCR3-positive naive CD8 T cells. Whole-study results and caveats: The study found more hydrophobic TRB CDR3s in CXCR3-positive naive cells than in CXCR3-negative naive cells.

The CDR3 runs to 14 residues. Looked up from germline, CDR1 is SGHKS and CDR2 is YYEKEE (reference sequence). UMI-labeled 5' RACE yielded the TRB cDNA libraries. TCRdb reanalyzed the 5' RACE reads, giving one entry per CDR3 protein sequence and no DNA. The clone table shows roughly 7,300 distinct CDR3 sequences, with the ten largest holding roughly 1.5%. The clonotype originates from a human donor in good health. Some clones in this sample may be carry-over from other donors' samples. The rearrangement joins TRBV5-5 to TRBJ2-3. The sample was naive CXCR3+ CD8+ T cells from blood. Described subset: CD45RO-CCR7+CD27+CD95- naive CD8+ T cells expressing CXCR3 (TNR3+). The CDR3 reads CASISDIYTDTQYF.